These 17 T cell receptor beta chains share one sample of origin, sequenced in a study of T cell repertoires in cytomegalovirus infection. In TCRdb, the reads were re-called with MiXCR into one record per CDR3 protein. The table includes some 920,000 distinct CDR3 sequences, less than 40% detected once. These receptors' targets are unknown. The sample in question was cultured CD8+ T cells from PBMCs, obtained from culture after CMV antigen stimulation. The receptors here all came from a human donor in good health (CMV status not recorded). Some clones in this sample may be carry-over from other donors' samples.

V gene TRBV19 combines with J gene TRBJ2-1, with 16 bases identical to TRBD2. V was pared by 5 bases and J by 9 bases, with 10 bases of the junction left unmatched. Looked up from germline, CDR1 is LNHDA and CDR2 is SQIVND (reference sequence). This CDR3 comprises 17 residues. CDR3 sequence reads: CASSEGTSGGALVEQFF. The DNA of the CDR3 is TGTGCCAGTAGTGAAGGGACTAGCGGGGGGGCCTTGGTTGAGCAGTTCTTC.

The table lists this clonotype with a few counts. V usage is TRBV15 and J usage is TRBJ1-2; D not certain. CDR3 length: 14 residues. Between the trimmed V and J ends, which lost 1 base and 8 bases, there was a span of 14 bases. The germline gives CDR1 LNHNV, CDR2 YYDKDF (reference sequence). The CDR3 coding sequence is TGTGCCACCAGCAGAGTAACGACCATAGAGGGCTACACCTTC. Protein: CATSRVTTIEGYTF.

This chain joins TRBV2 and TRBJ1-1; no definite D call. The germline V and J ends were trimmed by 6 bases and 0 bases, with 11 bases remaining between them. The CDR3 spans 14 residues. Germline CDR1 SNHLY, CDR2 FYNNEI. The CDR3: CASRDTGMNTEAFF. DNA of the CDR3: TGTGCCAGCAGGGATACCGGGATGAACACTGAAGCTTTCTTT.

This clonotype was found once. The chain is built from TRBV7-6 and TRBJ2-1; TRBD2 matches at 12 bases. Germline lookup yields CDR1 SGHVS and CDR2 FNYEAQ. Germline trimming cut 6 bases from V and 10 bases from J; bases unmatched to any gene: 13. CDR3 length: 16 amino acids. CDR3 nucleotide sequence: TGTGCCAGCAGACCCCTTCTAGCGGGGGGGGCTGGGGAGCAGTTCTTC. Its translation: CASRPLLAGGAGEQFF.

The V call is TRBV27, the J call TRBJ2-1, with a possible D match to TRBD2 (6 bases). Trimming took off 3 bases at V and 9 bases at J, with 15 bases between the two ends. Germline V gene data show CDR1 as MNHEY and CDR2 as SMNVEV (reference sequence). CDR3 length equals 14 residues. The CDR3 DNA reads as TGTGCCAGCAGTTTTTGGACTACCCCAGGTGAGCAGTTCTTC. Its protein is CASSFWTTPGEQFF.

CDR3 residues: CASSDLPTGDTQYF. CDR3 bases: TGTGCCAGCAGTGACCTACCCACAGGGGATACGCAGTATTTT. The chain couples TRBV6-4 to TRBJ2-3; D is possibly TRBD1 (6 bases). With 2 bases removed from V and 6 bases from J, the gap between germline ends came to 12 bases. This CDR3 is built from 14 residues. CDR1 and CDR2 (germline): MRHNA, SNTAGT.

The table lists this clonotype with a few counts. This chain uses TRBV10-3 with TRBJ2-5; D is ambiguous. Trimming removed 5 bases at V and 5 bases at J, with 15 bases between. Germline CDR1 reads ENHRY; CDR2 reads SYGVKD. CDR3 length: 14 amino acids. CDR3 sequence (DNA): TGTGCCATCAGTCGCCCAGACATAGAGGAGACCCAGTACTTC. Translation gives CAISRPDIEETQYF.

A few counts support this clonotype. V and J are TRBV12-3 or TRBV12-4 and TRBJ1-1; unclear D gene. Between the trimmed V and J ends, which lost 7 bases and 4 bases, there was a span of 10 bases. CDR3 length: 12 amino acids. Here the CDR3 reads CASTESGTEAFF. CDR3 in DNA: TGTGCCAGCACCGAGTCCGGCACTGAAGCTTTCTTT.

This clonotype was seen only a few times. This sequence joins TRBV6-2 or TRBV6-3 and TRBJ2-3, with 10 bases identical to TRBD2. Germline values: CDR1 MNHEY, CDR2 SVGEGT. V lost 5 bases to trimming and J lost 4 bases; unmatched junction nucleotides: 6. The CDR3 length is 15 residues. The CDR3 region is CASSARLAGPDTQYF. CDR3 DNA sequence: TGTGCCAGCAGTGCGCGACTAGCGGGCCCAGATACGCAGTATTTT.

The chain links TRBV6-5 to TRBJ2-1; D gene ambiguous. This CDR3 comprises 14 residues. The germline V gene has CDR1 MNHEY and CDR2 SVGAGI. V lost 0 bases, J lost 9 bases, and 12 bases lay in between. CDR3 sequence reads: CASSYSSEDGEQFF. DNA of the CDR3: TGTGCCAGCAGTTACTCATCTGAGGACGGTGAGCAGTTCTTC.

The table lists this clonotype with many counts. The genes are TRBV7-2 and TRBJ1-1; D remains unclear. The CDR3 has 16 residues. The ends were cut back, 2 bases at V and 0 bases at J, with 13 bases in the middle. Germline V CDR1 and CDR2: SGHTA, FQGNSA. The CDR3 nucleotides are TGTGCCAGCAGCTTACGGTTGGTGGGCATGAACACTGAAGCTTTCTTT. Translated: CASSLRLVGMNTEAFF.

The J gene is TRBJ2-1, the V gene TRBV12-3 or TRBV12-4, with 15 nucleotides matching TRBD2. Trimming removed 4 bases from V and 7 bases from J; junction bases left unmatched: 5. This CDR3 is built from 16 residues. The CDR3 spells CASSWGLAGGGNEQFF. CDR3 sequence (DNA): TGTGCCAGCAGTTGGGGACTAGCGGGGGGTGGGAATGAGCAGTTCTTC.

This clonotype appeared a few times. V is TRBV7-6 and J is TRBJ1-1; no firm D call. The CDR3 is made up of 13 amino acids. The germline CDR1 and CDR2 sequences are SGHVS and FNYEAQ. The V gene lost 5 bases and the J gene lost 4 bases, with 11 bases spanning the gap. The CDR3 loop reads CASSPLMGTEAFF. The CDR3 nucleotides are TGTGCCAGCAGCCCGCTCATGGGCACTGAAGCTTTCTTT.

The chain carries TRBV19 and TRBJ2-3, with TRBD2 matching over 13 bases. Germline V gene sequence: CDR1 LNHDA, CDR2 SQIVND (reference sequence). The V gene end was trimmed by 1 base and the J gene end by 1 base; junction bases not matched to a gene: 5. The CDR3 is made up of 18 amino acids. This chain's CDR3 is CASSIVWTSGGRTDTQYF. The CDR3 DNA is TGTGCCAGTAGTATAGTCTGGACTAGCGGGGGACGCACAGATACGCAGTATTTT.

CDR3 coding DNA: TGTGCCAGCAGTAGTGGCAGATACTCCTACGAGCAGTACGTC. As protein: CASSSGRYSYEQYV. J is TRBJ2-7 and V is TRBV6-5, with D unresolved. The V gene's germline CDR1 is MNHEY and CDR2 SVGAGI. Trimming took 5 bases from V and 0 from J, leaving 11 bases between them. CDR3 length equals 14 residues.

The chain links TRBV19 to TRBJ1-2; D gene ambiguous. V lost 5 bases and J lost 4, with 14 bases in between. Germline V gives CDR1 LNHDA, CDR2 SQIVND (reference sequence). This CDR3 region has 14 residues. Here the CDR3 DNA reads TGTGCCAGTAGTGTCCGGACGAGACTCTATGGCTACACCTTC. This translates into CASSVRTRLYGYTF.

The DNA for the CDR3 is TGTGCCAGCAGCGTAGCTCGGCAGGACCACACAGATACGCAGTATTTT. Encoded protein: CASSVARQDHTDTQYF. V and J are TRBV9 and TRBJ2-3; D uncertain. The CDR3 length is 16 residues. CDR1 and CDR2 (germline): SGDLS, YYNGEE. Trimming left V 0 bases short and J 2 bases short, with 13 bases between. Together with reference TRBV9 and TRBJ2-3, the CDR3 gives the full variable domain: DSGVTQTPKHLITATGQRVTLRCSPRSGDLSVYWYQQSLDQGLQFLIQYYNGEERAKGNILERFSAQQFPDLHSELNLSSLELGDSALYFCASSVARQDHTDTQYFGPGTRLTVL.